This T cell receptor (beta chain) came from a study of blood T cells in healthy people across ages. Study-wide context: Capture by template switching was about one barcoded beta molecule per two T cells.

A sample-barcoded 5' primer and a J-beta primer mix were used in a second PCR of roughly 7 to 11 cycles. The yield of each sample was at least 2.5 million CDR3-containing paired-end reads. TCRdb re-analysed the 5' RACE reads in MiXCR, keeping a single row per CDR3 protein. The table lists 700,000 or so distinct CDR3 sequences, 22% of them singletons. The CDR3 has 16 residues. Trimming shortened V by 1 base and J by 1 base, and 11 bases separated the two germline ends. Germline lookup yields CDR1 SGHRS and CDR2 YFSETQ. The sample comprised blood. The sequence came from a man between 65 and 85 years old in good health. The J gene is TRBJ2-2, the V gene TRBV5-1; D may match TRBD1 or TRBD2 (6 bases each). The CDR3 loop is CASSLWGAENTGELFF. The CDR3 region has the DNA TGCGCCAGCAGCTTGTGGGGGGCTGAGAACACCGGGGAGCTGTTTTTT.